Described below is a single TCR beta chain sequence and its context. Some clones are missing from TCRdb's copy, which holds only in-frame ones; the method was immunoSEQ multiplex PCR. The sample contains about 160,000 clones, approximately 86% of which appear only once. Trimming took 2 bases from V and 3 from J; bases not matched to a gene: 5. The germline V gene encodes CDR1 SGHAT and CDR2 FQNNGV. The CDR3 length is 15 residues. The data originate from a study of lymphopenia after photon versus proton radiotherapy. The sequenced sample was peripheral blood, obtained from a patient treated with photon-based radiotherapy. This TCR derives from a man in his forties or fifties with gastric cancer. The chain combines TRBV11-2 with TRBJ2-3; 7 nucleotides line up with TRBD1. CDR3 nucleotides: TGTGCCAGCAGCTTAAGGGACAGTTCTACAGATACGCAGTATTTT. It is translated as CASSLRDSSTDTQYF.